A single T cell receptor beta chain is shown here with its context. What it binds is not known. This sample is part of a study of T cell responses to AZD1222 COVID-19 vaccine. V shed 3 bases, J shed 1 base, and the junction held 8 bases outside the gene matches. The CDR3 runs to 17 residues. Germline-derived CDR1 and CDR2 are KGHDR and SFDVKD. TCRdb's table, derived via immunoSEQ multiplex PCR, lists solely in-frame clones and lacks some. The profile shows roughly 130,000 clones, 88% of them singletons. General observations from the study: Reports indicate that nearly half of spike-specific TCRs are directed at unmutated variant regions.

The chain links TRBV24-1 to TRBJ1-5; 7 bases map to TRBD1. This sequence was found in an adult in good health. Sequencing was performed on peripheral blood, taken on day 0 of AZD1222 vaccination. The CDR3 coding sequence is TGTGCCACCAGTGATCCACTGGAAGGGGGCAGCAATCAGCCCCAGCATTTT. Protein sequence: CATSDPLEGGSNQPQHF.